This TCR beta chain was captured in a study of T cells in Graves' hyperthyroidism and ophthalmopathy. Amplification of TCR beta CDR3 regions used RNA as the template. The HTBI primer set drove a first-round RT-PCR of the TCR CDR3. Each CDR3 protein gets one entry after TCRdb re-called the multiplex PCR reads with MiXCR. The table lists under 400,000 distinct CDR3 sequences, about 13% of them singletons. The patients, who ranged from 18 to 65 in age, presented with newly diagnosed hyperthyroidism lasting under 2 months. The germline gives CDR1 DFQATT, CDR2 SNEGSKA (reference sequence). V lost 5 bases to trimming and J lost 7 bases; unmatched junction nucleotides: 12. This CDR3 has 14 residues. In this sample, this clonotype turned up many times.

The chain uses TRBV20-1 and TRBJ1-1; 8 bases agree with TRBD1. Specimen: blood. The sequence was obtained from a woman between 18 and 29 years old with Graves' hyperthyroidism. The CDR3 DNA is TGCAGTGCTGCAAGGGACAGGTTGGGGGTTGAAGCTTTCTTT. Translated: CSAARDRLGVEAFF.